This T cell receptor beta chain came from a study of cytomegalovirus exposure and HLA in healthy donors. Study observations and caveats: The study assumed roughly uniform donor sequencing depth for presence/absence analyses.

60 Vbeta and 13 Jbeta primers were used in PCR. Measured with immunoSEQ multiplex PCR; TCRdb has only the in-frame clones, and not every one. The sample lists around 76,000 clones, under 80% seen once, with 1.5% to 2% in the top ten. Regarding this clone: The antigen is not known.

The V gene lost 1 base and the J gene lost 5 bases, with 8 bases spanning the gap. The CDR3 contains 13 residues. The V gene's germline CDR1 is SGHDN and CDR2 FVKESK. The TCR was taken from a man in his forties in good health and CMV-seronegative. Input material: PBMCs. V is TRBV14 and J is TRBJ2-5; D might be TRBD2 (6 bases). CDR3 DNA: TGTGCCAGCAGCCAAGTCCTAGCGGAGACCCAGTACTTC. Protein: CASSQVLAETQYF.